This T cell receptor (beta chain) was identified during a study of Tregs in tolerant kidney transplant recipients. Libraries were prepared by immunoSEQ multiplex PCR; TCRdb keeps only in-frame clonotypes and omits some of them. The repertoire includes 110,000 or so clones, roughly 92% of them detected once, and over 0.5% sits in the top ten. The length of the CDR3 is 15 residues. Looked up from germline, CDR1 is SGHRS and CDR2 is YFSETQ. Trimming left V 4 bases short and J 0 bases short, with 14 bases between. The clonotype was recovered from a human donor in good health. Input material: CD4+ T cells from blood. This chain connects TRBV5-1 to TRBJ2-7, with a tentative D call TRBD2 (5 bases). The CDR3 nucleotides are TGCGCCAGCAGCCCGGGGTTCCTCGGCTCCTACGAGCAGTACTTC. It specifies CASSPGFLGSYEQYF.